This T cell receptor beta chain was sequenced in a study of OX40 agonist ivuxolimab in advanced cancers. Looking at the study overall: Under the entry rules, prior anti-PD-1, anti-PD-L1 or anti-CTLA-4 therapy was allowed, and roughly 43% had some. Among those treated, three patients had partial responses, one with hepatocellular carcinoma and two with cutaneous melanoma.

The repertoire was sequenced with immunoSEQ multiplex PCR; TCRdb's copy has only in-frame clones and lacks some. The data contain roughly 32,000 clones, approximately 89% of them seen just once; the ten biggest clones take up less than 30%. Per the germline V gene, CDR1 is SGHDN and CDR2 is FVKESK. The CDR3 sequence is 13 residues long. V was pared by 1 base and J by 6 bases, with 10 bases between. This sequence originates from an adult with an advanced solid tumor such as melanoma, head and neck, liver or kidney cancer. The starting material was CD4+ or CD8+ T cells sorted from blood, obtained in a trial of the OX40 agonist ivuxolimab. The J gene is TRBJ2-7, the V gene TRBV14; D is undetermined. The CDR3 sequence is CASSQVWGTEQYF. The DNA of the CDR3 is TGTGCCAGCAGCCAAGTATGGGGAACCGAGCAGTACTTC.